The next 8 T cell receptor beta chains were all read from a single sample in a study of T cells in Graves' hyperthyroidism and ophthalmopathy. Amplification targeted TCR beta CDR3 regions from RNA transcripts. RT-PCR in the first round (using the HTBI primer set) targeted the TCR CDR3. TCRdb re-called the multiplex PCR reads with MiXCR, one entry per CDR3 protein. The sample consists of 550,000 to 700,000 distinct CDR3 sequences, over 12% of them appearing once. Sequencing was done on a sample of blood. The receptors shown here come from a woman in her thirties or forties with Graves' ophthalmopathy.

This clonotype has ten or more counts. The chain carries TRBV5-1 and TRBJ1-2; D possibly corresponds to TRBD1 (5 bases). V lost 6 bases to trimming and J lost 6 bases, with 18 bases between them. Germline V gene data show CDR1 as SGHRS and CDR2 as YFSETQ. The CDR3 totals 14 residues. CDR3 loop: CASTWSNRMDGYTF. The CDR3 nucleotides read TGCGCCAGCACCTGGAGCAACAGGATGGATGGCTACACCTTC.

This clonotype was recorded at least ten times. The rearrangement uses TRBV11-2 and TRBJ2-7; 7 nucleotides line up with TRBD2. CDR3 size: 16 residues. Germline V lookup: CDR1 SGHAT, CDR2 FQNNGV. The ends lost 8 bases at V and 4 bases at J; junction bases unmatched: 17. CDR3 nucleotide sequence: TGTGCCAGCCGCAGACTAGATCTATGGGGGGGATACGAGCAGTACTTC. Translation: CASRRLDLWGGYEQYF.

The genes are TRBV7-9 and TRBJ1-1; D is ambiguous. This CDR3 contains 12 residues. Germline CDR1 is SEHNR and CDR2 is FQNEAQ (reference sequence). V was clipped by 3 bases and J by 11 bases, with 13 bases between them. CDR3 sequence (DNA): TGTGCCAGCAGCTTTGGGGATAGGGATGCTTTCTTT. Protein sequence: CASSFGDRDAFF.

This clonotype was seen ten or more times. The chain is built from TRBV11-2 and TRBJ2-5; D is perhaps TRBD1 or TRBD2 (7 bases each). Germline V gene sequence: CDR1 SGHAT, CDR2 FQNNGV. The CDR3 spans 14 residues. Trimming left V 6 bases short and J 3 bases short, with 14 bases between. The CDR3 loop is CASRPTGREETQYF. CDR3 bases: TGTGCCAGCAGACCGACAGGGAGGGAAGAGACCCAGTACTTC.

This clonotype was seen ten or more times. The chain combines TRBV12-3 or TRBV12-4 with TRBJ2-7, with D perhaps TRBD1 (6 bases). The CDR3 has 15 residues. V was trimmed by 0 bases and J by 2 bases, leaving 11 bases between them. This CDR3 is CASSLATTGTYEQYF. DNA for the CDR3: TGTGCCAGCAGTTTAGCCACGACAGGTACCTACGAGCAGTACTTC.

This clonotype has a count of ten or more. The chain carries TRBV12-3 or TRBV12-4 and TRBJ1-5; tentative D call: TRBD1 (6 bases). The CDR3 is 16 residues long. Trimming removed 7 bases from V and 3 bases from J, with 19 bases in between. The CDR3 spells CASNTYPRGTNQPQHF. CDR3 bases: TGTGCCAGCAATACCTACCCGAGGGGGACCAATCAGCCCCAGCATTTT.

This clonotype was picked up many times. V usage is TRBV7-2 and J usage is TRBJ1-2, with D possibly matching TRBD1 (5 bases). Germline V lookup: CDR1 SGHTA, CDR2 FQGNSA. This CDR3 is built from 15 residues. Trimming removed 5 bases from V and 0 bases from J, with 13 bases in between. The CDR3 reads CASSTRQLANYGYTF. The CDR3 bases are TGTGCCAGCAGCACCCGACAGTTAGCTAACTATGGCTACACCTTC.

In its sample, this clonotype was seen many times. The chain is built from TRBV20-1 and TRBJ1-2; 8 positions match TRBD1. Germline trimming cut 4 bases from V and 0 bases from J; bases unmatched to any gene: 1. Germline CDR1 reads DFQATT; CDR2 reads SNEGSKA (reference sequence). The CDR3 contains 13 residues. CDR3: CSANRGANYGYTF. The CDR3 DNA sequence: TGCAGTGCTAACAGGGGGGCTAACTATGGCTACACCTTC.